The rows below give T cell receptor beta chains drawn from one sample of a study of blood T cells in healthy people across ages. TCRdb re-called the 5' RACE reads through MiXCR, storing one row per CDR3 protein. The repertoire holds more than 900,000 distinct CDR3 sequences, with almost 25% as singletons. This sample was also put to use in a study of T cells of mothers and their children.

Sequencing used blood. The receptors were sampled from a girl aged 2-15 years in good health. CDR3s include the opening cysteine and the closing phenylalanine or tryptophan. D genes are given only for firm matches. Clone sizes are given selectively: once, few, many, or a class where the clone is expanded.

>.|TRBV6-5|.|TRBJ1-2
TGTGCCAGCAGTCCCCTGACAGCGAGGGATGGCTACACCTTC
CASSPLTARDGYTF
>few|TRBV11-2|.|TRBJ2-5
TGTGCCAGCAGCTTAGGTATTCGCCCAGGGCCCCAAGAGACCCAGTACTTC
CASSLGIRPGPQETQYF
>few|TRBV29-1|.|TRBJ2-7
TGCAGCGTTGAATATCTGGGCAGTCCCTACGAGCAGTACTTC
CSVEYLGSPYEQYF
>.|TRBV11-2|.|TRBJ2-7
TGTGCCAGCAGCTTAAGCATGACCTACGAGCAGTACTTC
CASSLSMTYEQYF
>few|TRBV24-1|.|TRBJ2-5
TGTGCCACCCGTGAGCAGTACTTC
CATREQYF
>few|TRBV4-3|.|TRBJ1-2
TGCGCCAGCAGCCAAGATCGAAGGGGGAACTATGGCTACACCTTC
CASSQDRRGNYGYTF
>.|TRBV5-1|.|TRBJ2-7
TGCGCCAGCAGTAAGCTCTACGAGCAGTACTTC
CASSKLYEQYF
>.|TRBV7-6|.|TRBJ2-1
TGTGCCAGCAGCTTACGGGCGGGGATCTTTGCTAATGAGCAGTTCTTC
CASSLRAGIFANEQFF
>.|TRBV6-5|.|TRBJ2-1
TGTGCCAGCAGTCCCCTAGCGCTCAGCTCCTACAATGAGCAGTTCTTC
CASSPLALSSYNEQFF
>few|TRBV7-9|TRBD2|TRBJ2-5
TGTGCCAGCAGCTTTCAAGCGGGAGTGCAAGAGACCCAGTACTTC
CASSFQAGVQETQYF
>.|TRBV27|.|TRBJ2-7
TGTGCCAGCAGTTTTAGGGGCCCCTCCGATTACGAGCAGTACTTC
CASSFRGPSDYEQYF
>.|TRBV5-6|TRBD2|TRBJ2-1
TGTGCCAGCAGCTTGGCTCTAGCGGGAGCTCAGAATGAGCAGTTCTTC
CASSLALAGAQNEQFF
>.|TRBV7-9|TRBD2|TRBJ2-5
TGTGCCAGCAGCTTATTCGCCCGTCTGGTCCCGGGGGGCCAAGAGACCCAGTACTTC
CASSLFARLVPGGQETQYF
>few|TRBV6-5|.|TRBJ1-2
TGTGCCAGCAGTTACGACGGCGATGGCTACACCTTC
CASSYDGDGYTF